These 20 T cell receptor beta chains came from one sample sequenced in a study of T-cell memory formation after mild COVID-19. TCRdb re-analysed the 5' RACE reads in MiXCR, keeping a single row per CDR3 protein. Here the sample spans some 210,000 distinct CDR3 sequences, approximately 10% being singletons. Sequenced input: PBMCs or a T cell subset sorted from them (not recorded which). Receptors were obtained from a man younger than 35 who had mild COVID-19 (a few samples of this study predate the infection). Cell type and time point are not known.

The chain uses TRBV6-5 and TRBJ1-2, with 7 bases matching TRBD1. The CDR3 totals 13 residues. The germline V gene has CDR1 MNHEY and CDR2 SVGAGI. V lost 4 bases, J lost 5 bases, and 4 bases stayed unmatched. The DNA for the CDR3 is TGTGCCAGCAGTTTCCGGGACAGTTATGGCTACACCTTC. It codes for CASSFRDSYGYTF.

The V call is TRBV5-4, the J call TRBJ2-5; 11 nucleotides line up with TRBD2. V gave up 4 bases and J gave up 6 bases; unmatched junction bases: 11. Per germline, CDR1 SGHNT and CDR2 YYREEE (reference sequence). The CDR3 covers 16 residues. As DNA, the CDR3 is TGTGCCAGCAGCGCCGATGTAGCGGGGGGGTCCCAGACCCAGTACTTC. This translates into CASSADVAGGSQTQYF. The whole variable domain, filled in from reference TRBV5-4 and TRBJ2-5, reads ETGVTQSPTHLIKTRGQQVTLRCSSQSGHNTVSWYQQALGQGPQFIFQYYREEENGRGNFPPRFSGLQFPNYSSELNVNALELDDSALYLCASSADVAGGSQTQYFGPGTRLLVL.

The chain is built from TRBV7-9 and TRBJ2-3; 8 nucleotides align to TRBD1. Germline-derived CDR1 and CDR2 are SEHNR and FQNEAQ (reference sequence). With 5 bases clipped from V and 6 bases from J, the junction kept 10 bases outside the gene matches. The CDR3 is 15 amino acids. The CDR3 here is CASSPQGGPGDTQYF. CDR3 bases: TGTGCCAGCAGCCCACAGGGGGGCCCCGGGGATACGCAGTATTTT.

The sample holds many counts of this clonotype. V gene TRBV23-1 combines with J gene TRBJ2-2; D not certain. Being an ORF, TRBV23-1 has a function that is uncertain. This CDR3 has 17 amino acids. V lost 6 bases to trimming and J lost 0 bases, with 17 bases between them. The CDR3 sequence: CASRPGFWSANTGELFF. CDR3 nucleotide sequence: TGCGCCAGCAGACCCGGTTTTTGGAGTGCGAACACCGGGGAGCTGTTTTTT.

This clonotype has more than one count but fewer than ten. The chain carries TRBV4-3 and TRBJ2-1; tentatively, D is TRBD2 (9 bases). CDR1 and CDR2 (germline): LGHNA, YSLEER. V was shortened by 0 bases and J by 9 bases, with 21 bases between the two germline ends. CDR3 size: 17 residues. The CDR3 spells CASSQEVQGAGGGEQFF. In DNA, the CDR3 is TGCGCCAGCAGCCAAGAAGTTCAGGGGGCGGGAGGGGGTGAGCAGTTCTTC.

Written as DNA, the CDR3 is TGTGCCAGCAGTAACCGAGCCGGGACACCCACTGAAGCTTTCTTT. This sequence encodes CASSNRAGTPTEAFF. The rearrangement joins TRBV27 to TRBJ1-1; D possibly corresponds to TRBD1 (6 bases). V lost 5 bases, J lost 4 bases, and 17 bases lay in between. Per the germline V gene, CDR1 is MNHEY and CDR2 is SMNVEV (reference sequence). The CDR3 covers 15 residues.

The chain recombines TRBV20-1 with TRBJ2-1; D ambiguous. Germline assignment: CDR1 DFQATT and CDR2 SNEGSKA (reference sequence). The CDR3 has 15 residues. Trimming cost V 5 bases and J 0 bases, with 14 bases left between them. The CDR3 bases are TGCAGTGCTTTTTCACCGTACAGCTCCTACAATGAGCAGTTCTTC. This translates into CSAFSPYSSYNEQFF.

A few counts support this clonotype. In DNA, the CDR3 is TGTGCCAGCAGCTTAGCCGGTCAGAGGACTGAAGCTTTCTTT. Residues: CASSLAGQRTEAFF. The V and J genes are TRBV7-9 and TRBJ1-1; D unclear. The CDR3 is 14 residues long. V lost 0 bases, J lost 5 bases, and 10 bases lay in between. The germline V gene encodes CDR1 SEHNR and CDR2 FQNEAQ (reference sequence).

In the case of this clonotype: Sequence at one end of the junction differs from germline and may be a read error. This chain uses TRBV6-5 with TRBJ2-7; TRBD1 matches at 7 bases. The V gene's germline CDR1 is MNHEY and CDR2 SVGAGI. The CDR3 sequence is 14 residues long. The CDR3 loop reads CVSRSGQSSYEQYF. The DNA of the CDR3 is TGTGTCAGCAGGTCGGGACAGAGCTCCTACGAGCAGTACTTC.

The genes are TRBV24-1 and TRBJ2-3; possibly TRBD1 for D (5 bases). Trimming removed 3 bases at V and 4 bases at J, with 7 bases between. Per the germline V gene, CDR1 is KGHDR and CDR2 is SFDVKD. The CDR3 covers 13 residues. CDR3 bases: TGTGCCACCAGTGATCGGACACCAGATACGCAGTATTTT. Translation: CATSDRTPDTQYF.

This clonotype was recorded a few times. In DNA form, the CDR3 reads TGCGCCAGCAGCTCCTACGGGGGGGCCTGGGAGCAGTACTTC. It encodes CASSSYGGAWEQYF. This chain connects TRBV5-1 to TRBJ2-7; 8 bases are a match to TRBD2. Germline V CDR1 and CDR2: SGHRS, YFSETQ. V was pared by 3 bases and J by 7 bases, with 9 bases of the junction left unmatched. The CDR3 is 14 residues long. The variable domain in full, completed from reference TRBV5-1 and TRBJ2-7, reads KAGVTQTPRYLIKTRGQQVTLSCSPISGHRSVSWYQQTPGQGLQFLFEYFSETQRNKGNFPGRFSGRQFSNSRSEMNVSTLELGDSALYLCASSSYGGAWEQYFGPGTRLTVT.

CDR3 DNA sequence: TGTGCCAGCGCTGGGAGGGGTGGGTCCCAGTACTTC. Protein sequence: CASAGRGGSQYF. The V call is TRBV12-3 or TRBV12-4, the J call TRBJ2-5; 7 bases are shared with TRBD2. The CDR3 length is 12 residues. V dropped 8 bases and J dropped 9; count of bases not matched to a gene: 9.

The V gene is TRBV20-1, the J gene TRBJ2-4; D not resolved. Trimming took off 2 bases at V and 5 bases at J, with 13 bases between the two ends. This CDR3 region has 14 residues. CDR1 DFQATT and CDR2 SNEGSKA come from the germline V gene (reference sequence). CDR3 residues: CSARKTVVQNIQYF. The CDR3 nucleotides read TGCAGTGCTAGAAAAACAGTGGTGCAAAACATTCAGTACTTC.

The chain carries TRBV30 and TRBJ2-1; maybe TRBD1 (6 bases). The germline V gene has CDR1 GTSNPN and CDR2 SVGIG (reference sequence). The CDR3 is 13 amino acids. V lost 0 bases, J lost 14 bases, and 17 bases lay in between. The CDR3 DNA reads as TGTGCCTGGAGTGTAGGCCCTGGACAGTTCGAGTTCTTC. The encoded protein is CAWSVGPGQFEFF.

CDR3 DNA: TGTGCCAGCAGCGCACTACGGAGCCGAGGCACTGAAGCTTTCTTT. Amino acids: CASSALRSRGTEAFF. The V and J genes are TRBV7-2 and TRBJ1-1; unclear D gene. CDR3 length: 15 amino acids. V lost 5 bases to trimming and J lost 4 bases, with 17 bases between them. Germline CDR1 SGHTA, CDR2 FQGNSA. The full variable domain, completed using reference TRBV7-2 and TRBJ1-1, is GAGVSQSPSNKVTEKGKDVELRCDPISGHTALYWYRQSLGQGLEFLIYFQGNSAPDKSGLPSDRFSAERTGGSVSTLTIQRTQQEDSAVYLCASSALRSRGTEAFFGQGTRLTVV.

This clonotype has ten or more counts. J is TRBJ2-6 and V is TRBV11-2, with a weak D call TRBD2 (5 bases). This CDR3 region has 15 residues. V was shortened by 5 bases and J by 0 bases, with 8 bases between the two germline ends. Germline V gene lookup returns CDR1 SGHAT and CDR2 FQNNGV. The CDR3 region has the DNA TGTGCCAGCAGCCCGGCGGGCTCTGGGGCCAACGTCCTGACTTTC. Translation gives CASSPAGSGANVLTF.

This clonotype turned up a few times. The chain carries TRBV6-2 or TRBV6-3 and TRBJ1-5, with D maybe TRBD1 (6 bases). The germline gives CDR1 MNHEY, CDR2 SVGEGT. Trimming stripped 6 bases from V and 9 bases from J, with 24 bases between. This CDR3 is 16 amino acids long. Written as DNA, the CDR3 is TGTGCCAGCAGCGCCATACAGGGTCGGGTTCGGTGGCCCCAGCATTTT. It yields the protein CASSAIQGRVRWPQHF.

J is TRBJ1-2 and V is TRBV12-3 or TRBV12-4, with D tentatively TRBD1 (5 bases). The CDR3 extends over 13 amino acids. V was pared by 5 bases and J by 4 bases, with 11 bases between. The CDR3 protein is CASSPRQIYGYTF. The CDR3 region has the DNA TGTGCCAGCAGTCCCAGACAGATCTATGGCTACACCTTC.

The rearrangement links TRBV6-2 or TRBV6-3 to TRBJ2-7, with a tentative D call TRBD1 (6 bases). The germline V gene encodes CDR1 MNHEY and CDR2 SVGEGT. The length of the CDR3 is 14 residues. V lost 7 bases, J lost 0 bases, and 13 bases lay in between. CDR3 residues: CASIGGHSSYEQYF. The CDR3 DNA reads TGTGCCAGCATAGGGGGACACAGCTCCTACGAGCAGTACTTC.

Only a few counts were recorded for this clonotype. The chain employs TRBV12-3 or TRBV12-4 and TRBJ2-2; D is undetermined. V dropped 6 bases and J dropped 11 bases, with 13 bases sitting between them. CDR3 length: 12 residues. This CDR3 is CASSPPRAELFF. CDR3 sequence (DNA): TGTGCCAGCAGCCCTCCCCGGGCCGAGCTGTTTTTT.